These 5 T cell receptor beta chains came from one sample sequenced in a study of shared clonotypes between healthy human individuals. TCRdb's copy holds only in-frame clones and misses some; the assay was immunoSEQ multiplex PCR. This sample has about 750,000 clones; more than 85% occur once, and the top ten carry nearly 25%. Naivety among CD8 cells was defined by CD45RO negativity and positive CCR7 selection, thereby excluding terminally differentiated effector memory CD45RA+ cells. The specimen sequenced was naive CD8+ T cells sorted from blood. These receptor sequences come from a man aged 25-45 years in good health.

The rearrangement uses TRBV7-2 and TRBJ2-1, with 13 bases lining up with TRBD2. The CDR3 is made up of 15 amino acids. Losses at the gene ends were 6 bases for V and 7 bases for J; bases not matched to a gene: 6. Germline CDR1 and CDR2: SGHTA and FQGNSA. The CDR3 protein is CASSLGLAGENEQFF. The CDR3 region has the DNA TGTGCCAGCAGTCTTGGACTAGCGGGAGAGAATGAGCAGTTCTTC.

The chain carries TRBV6-1 and TRBJ2-7; perhaps TRBD1 as D (5 bases). This CDR3 region has 13 residues. CDR1 is MNHNS, CDR2 SASEGT, per germline. The CDR3 protein is CVLLGESSYEQYF. CDR3 nucleotides: TGTGTACTTTTAGGGGAAAGCTCCTACGAGCAGTACTTC.

Notes on this clone: The junction departs from germline at one end; a sequencing error may be responsible. The rearrangement links TRBV2 to TRBJ2-4, with TRBD2 identical over 7 bases. Germline CDR1 and CDR2: SNHLY and FYNNEI. This CDR3 has 14 amino acids. The CDR3 nucleotides read TGTGCCAGCAGTGGCGGGACTACCTCTACACGAGATCCCTTC. Protein: CASSGGTTSTRDPF.

About this clone itself: This same CDR3 is encoded by further DNA sequences in the sample. The V call is TRBV7-9, the J call TRBJ2-2; the D gene is possibly TRBD1 (6 bases). CDR3 length: 15 residues. In germline, CDR1 is SEHNR, CDR2 FQNEAQ (reference sequence). V lost 3 bases to trimming and J lost 4 bases, with 12 bases between them. DNA for the CDR3: TGTGCCAGCAGCTTTCCAGGGGCGGGCACCGGGGAGCTGTTTTTT. It codes for CASSFPGAGTGELFF.

V is TRBV7-6 and J is TRBJ2-7, with D uncertain. V lost 2 bases to trimming and J lost 6 bases, with 8 bases between them. CDR1 is SGHVS, CDR2 FNYEAQ, per germline. This CDR3 comprises 12 residues. The CDR3 spells CASSLPASEQYF. In nucleotides, the CDR3 is TGTGCCAGCAGCTTACCCGCCTCCGAGCAGTACTTC.